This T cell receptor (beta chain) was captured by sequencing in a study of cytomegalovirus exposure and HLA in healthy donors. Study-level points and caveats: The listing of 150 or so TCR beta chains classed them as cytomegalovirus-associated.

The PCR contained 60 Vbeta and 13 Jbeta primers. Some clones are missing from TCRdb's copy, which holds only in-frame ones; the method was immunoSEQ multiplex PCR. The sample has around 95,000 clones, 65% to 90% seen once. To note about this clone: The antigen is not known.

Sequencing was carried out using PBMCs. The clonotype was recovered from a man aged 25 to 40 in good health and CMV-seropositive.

The CDR3 here is CASRGGTAANYGYTF. The CDR3 coding sequence is TGTGCCAGCAGGGGGGGAACAGCCGCTAACTATGGCTACACCTTC. The chain couples TRBV2 to TRBJ1-2; D perhaps matches TRBD1 (5 bases). The CDR3 covers 15 residues. The germline V gene has CDR1 SNHLY and CDR2 FYNNEI. V was clipped by 6 bases and J by 0 bases, with 14 bases between them.